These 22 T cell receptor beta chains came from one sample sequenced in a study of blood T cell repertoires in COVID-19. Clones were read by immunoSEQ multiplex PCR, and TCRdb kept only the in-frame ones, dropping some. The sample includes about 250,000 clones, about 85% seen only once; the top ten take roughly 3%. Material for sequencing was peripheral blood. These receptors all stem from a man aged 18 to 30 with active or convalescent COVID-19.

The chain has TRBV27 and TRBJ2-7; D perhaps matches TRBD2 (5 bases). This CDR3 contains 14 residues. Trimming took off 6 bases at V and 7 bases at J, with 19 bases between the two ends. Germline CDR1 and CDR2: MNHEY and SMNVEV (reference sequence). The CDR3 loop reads CASRNPGFEWEQYF. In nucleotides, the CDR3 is TGTGCCAGCAGAAATCCGGGGTTCGAGTGGGAGCAGTACTTC.

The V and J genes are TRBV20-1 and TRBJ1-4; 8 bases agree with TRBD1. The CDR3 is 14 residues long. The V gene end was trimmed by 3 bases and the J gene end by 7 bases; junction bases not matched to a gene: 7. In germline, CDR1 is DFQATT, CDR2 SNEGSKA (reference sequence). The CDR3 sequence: CSASRTGFLEKLFF. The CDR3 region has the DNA TGCAGTGCTAGTCGGACAGGGTTTCTTGAAAAACTGTTTTTT.

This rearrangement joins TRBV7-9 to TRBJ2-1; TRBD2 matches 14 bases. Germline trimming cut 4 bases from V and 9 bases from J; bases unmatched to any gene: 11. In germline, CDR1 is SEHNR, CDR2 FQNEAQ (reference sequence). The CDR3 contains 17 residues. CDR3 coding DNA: TGTGCCAGCAGCTCCCGACTAGCGGGGGGGCTGGTTGGTGAGCAGTTCTTC. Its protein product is CASSSRLAGGLVGEQFF.

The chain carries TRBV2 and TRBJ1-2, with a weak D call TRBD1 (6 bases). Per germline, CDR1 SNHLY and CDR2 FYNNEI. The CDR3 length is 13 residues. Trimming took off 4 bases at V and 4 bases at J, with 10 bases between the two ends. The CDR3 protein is CASSAQTGYGYTF. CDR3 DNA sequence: TGTGCCAGCAGTGCTCAGACAGGCTATGGCTACACCTTC.

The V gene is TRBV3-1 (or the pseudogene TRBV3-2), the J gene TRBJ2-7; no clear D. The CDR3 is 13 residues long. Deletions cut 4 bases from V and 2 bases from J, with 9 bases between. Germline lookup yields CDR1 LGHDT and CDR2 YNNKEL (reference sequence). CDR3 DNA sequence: TGTGCCAGCAGCCGATATGCGGCCTACGAGCAGTACTTC. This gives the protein CASSRYAAYEQYF.

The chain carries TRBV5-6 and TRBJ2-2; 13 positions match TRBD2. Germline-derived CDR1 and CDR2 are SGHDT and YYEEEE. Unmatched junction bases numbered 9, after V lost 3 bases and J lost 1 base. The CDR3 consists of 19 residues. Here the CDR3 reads CASSSGLAGVGRNTGELFF. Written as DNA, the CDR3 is TGTGCCAGCAGCTCAGGACTAGCGGGAGTGGGAAGGAACACCGGGGAGCTGTTTTTT.

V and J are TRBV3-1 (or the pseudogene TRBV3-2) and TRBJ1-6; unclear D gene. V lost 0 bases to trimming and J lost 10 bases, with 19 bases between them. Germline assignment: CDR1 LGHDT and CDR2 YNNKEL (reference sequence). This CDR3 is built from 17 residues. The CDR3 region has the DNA TGTGCCAGCAGCCAAGAGTTAGGGCCGCGGGTCCTCTCACCCCTCCACTTT. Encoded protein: CASSQELGPRVLSPLHF.

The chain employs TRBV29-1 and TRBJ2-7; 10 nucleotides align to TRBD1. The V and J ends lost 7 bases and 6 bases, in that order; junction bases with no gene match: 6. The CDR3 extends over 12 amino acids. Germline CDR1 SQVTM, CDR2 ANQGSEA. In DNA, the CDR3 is TGCAGCGCCCGGGACAGGGGTGGCGAGCAGTACTTC. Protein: CSARDRGGEQYF.

The CDR3 sequence is CASSFRDNSYGYTF. The DNA for the CDR3 is TGTGCCAGCAGCTTCCGGGACAACTCCTATGGCTACACCTTC. The chain links TRBV7-2 to TRBJ1-2; TRBD1 might be the D (6 bases). V was pared by 3 bases and J by 4 bases, with 12 bases between. CDR3 length: 14 amino acids. The germline gives CDR1 SGHTA, CDR2 FQGNSA.

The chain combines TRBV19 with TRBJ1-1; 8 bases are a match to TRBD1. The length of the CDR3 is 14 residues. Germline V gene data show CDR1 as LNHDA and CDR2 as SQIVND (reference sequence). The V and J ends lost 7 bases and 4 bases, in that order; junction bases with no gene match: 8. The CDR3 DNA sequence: TGTGCCAGTACCCCCGGCCAGGGGGCCACTGAAGCTTTCTTT. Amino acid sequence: CASTPGQGATEAFF.

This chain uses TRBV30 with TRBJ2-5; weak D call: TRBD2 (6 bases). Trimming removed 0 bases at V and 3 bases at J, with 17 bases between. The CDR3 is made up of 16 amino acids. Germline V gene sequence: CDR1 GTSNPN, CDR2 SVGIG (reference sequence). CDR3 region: CAWSVPPGSRKETQYF. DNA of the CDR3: TGTGCCTGGAGTGTACCCCCCGGGAGTCGTAAAGAGACCCAGTACTTC.

CDR3 nucleotides: TGTGCCAGCAGCGGGGGGTCCAGGAACACTGAAGCTTTCTTT. Protein: CASSGGSRNTEAFF. This chain connects TRBV11-2 to TRBJ1-1; D may be TRBD1 (5 bases). The germline CDR1 and CDR2 sequences are SGHAT and FQNNGV. The CDR3 has 14 amino acids. V was clipped by 5 bases and J by 1 base, with 11 bases between them.

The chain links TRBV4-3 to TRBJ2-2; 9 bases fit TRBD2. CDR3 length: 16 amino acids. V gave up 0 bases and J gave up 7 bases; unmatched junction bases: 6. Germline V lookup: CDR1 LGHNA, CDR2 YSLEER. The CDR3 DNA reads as TGCGCCAGCAGCCAAGAATTAGCGGGAGTAATCGGGGAGCTGTTTTTT. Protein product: CASSQELAGVIGELFF.

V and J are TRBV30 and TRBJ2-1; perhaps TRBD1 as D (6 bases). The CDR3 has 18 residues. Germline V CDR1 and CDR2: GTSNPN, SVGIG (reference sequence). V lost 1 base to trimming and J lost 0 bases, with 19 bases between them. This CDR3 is CAWSATGKTLSSYNEQFF. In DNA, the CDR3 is TGTGCCTGGAGTGCCACAGGGAAAACCCTTAGCTCCTACAATGAGCAGTTCTTC.

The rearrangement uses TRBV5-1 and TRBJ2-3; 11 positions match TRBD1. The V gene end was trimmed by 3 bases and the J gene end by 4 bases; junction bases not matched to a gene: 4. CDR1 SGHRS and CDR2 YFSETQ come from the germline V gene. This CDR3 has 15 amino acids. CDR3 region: CASSWDRGWADTQYF. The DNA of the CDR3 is TGCGCCAGCAGCTGGGACAGGGGGTGGGCAGATACGCAGTATTTT.

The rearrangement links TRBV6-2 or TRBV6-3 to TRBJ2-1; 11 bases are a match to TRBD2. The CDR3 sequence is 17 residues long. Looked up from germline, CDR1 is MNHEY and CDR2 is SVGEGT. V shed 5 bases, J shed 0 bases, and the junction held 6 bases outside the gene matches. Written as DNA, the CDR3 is TGTGCCAGCAGTCAGGGGACTAGCGGATACTCCTACAATGAGCAGTTCTTC. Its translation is CASSQGTSGYSYNEQFF.

In nucleotides, the CDR3 is TGTGCCAGCTCTAGCGGGGGCTTTTGGGAGCAGTACTTC. It encodes CASSSGGFWEQYF. The V and J genes are TRBV27 and TRBJ2-7, with 10 bases matching TRBD2. After removal of 8 bases from V and 7 bases from J, the junction contained 8 bases not matched to a gene. This CDR3 has 13 residues. Germline V gene lookup returns CDR1 MNHEY and CDR2 SMNVEV (reference sequence).

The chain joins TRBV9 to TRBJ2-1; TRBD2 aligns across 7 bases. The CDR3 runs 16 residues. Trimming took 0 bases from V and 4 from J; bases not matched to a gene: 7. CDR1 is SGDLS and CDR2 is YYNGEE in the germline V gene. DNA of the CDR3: TGTGCCAGCAGCGTAGCCCCGCTAGCGGTTTACAATGAGCAGTTCTTC. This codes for CASSVAPLAVYNEQFF.

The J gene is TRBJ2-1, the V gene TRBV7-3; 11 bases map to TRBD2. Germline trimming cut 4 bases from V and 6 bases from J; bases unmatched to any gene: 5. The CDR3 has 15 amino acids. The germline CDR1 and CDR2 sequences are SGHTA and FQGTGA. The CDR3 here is CASSSLAGVPNEQFF. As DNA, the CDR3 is TGTGCCAGCAGCTCACTAGCGGGAGTGCCCAATGAGCAGTTCTTC.

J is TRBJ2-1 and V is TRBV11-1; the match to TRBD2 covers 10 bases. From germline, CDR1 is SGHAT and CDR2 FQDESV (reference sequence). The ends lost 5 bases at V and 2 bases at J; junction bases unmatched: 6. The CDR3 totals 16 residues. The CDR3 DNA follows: TGTGCCAGCAGCCGCCGGACTAGCGGAGCCTACAATGAGCAGTTCTTC. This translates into CASSRRTSGAYNEQFF.

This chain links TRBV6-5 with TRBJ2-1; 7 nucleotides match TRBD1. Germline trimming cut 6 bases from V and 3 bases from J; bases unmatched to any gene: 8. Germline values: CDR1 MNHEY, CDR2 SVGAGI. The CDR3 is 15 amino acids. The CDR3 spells CASRAGTVYYNEQFF. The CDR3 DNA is TGTGCCAGCAGGGCCGGGACAGTTTACTACAATGAGCAGTTCTTC.

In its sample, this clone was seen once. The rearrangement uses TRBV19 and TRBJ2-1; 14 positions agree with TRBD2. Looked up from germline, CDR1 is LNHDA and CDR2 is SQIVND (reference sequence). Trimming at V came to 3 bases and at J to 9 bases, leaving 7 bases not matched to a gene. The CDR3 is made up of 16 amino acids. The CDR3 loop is CASSIGTSGSWGEQFF. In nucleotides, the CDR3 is TGTGCCAGTAGTATCGGGACTAGCGGGAGTTGGGGTGAGCAGTTCTTC.